This T cell receptor (beta chain) was documented in a study of T cells in women clearing cervical HPV infection. The protocol was immunoSEQ multiplex PCR, while the TCRdb copy is restricted to in-frame clones and leaves out a portion. Its clone listing holds 10,000 to 15,000 clones. The CDR3 spans 12 residues. The V end lost 4 bases, the J end lost 5 bases, and 8 bases lay between the germline ends. Note on this clone: The observed sequence ends 3 residues before the CDR3 terminus, with the missing tail filled in from the germline J gene.

V is TRBV12-3 or TRBV12-4 and J is TRBJ2-5; perhaps TRBD2 as D (6 bases). Sequencing used blood buffy coat. This sequence was found in a woman aged 18 to 75 with a cervical HPV16 infection that either progressed to CIN3+ or cleared (not recorded which). CDR3 bases read: TGTGCCAGCAGTTGGGCGGGGGAGACC. It encodes CASSWAGET. The CDR3 in its entirety is CASSWAGETQYF.